Listed below are T cell receptor beta chains from one sample, sequenced in a study of shared clonotypes between healthy human individuals. Profiled with immunoSEQ multiplex PCR; TCRdb holds only in-frame clones, not every one. Here the sample spans approximately 1.1 million clones, around 78% being singletons. The sample was memory CD4+ T cells from PBMCs. These receptor sequences come from a man younger than 30 in good health. Some clones in this sample may be carry-over from other donors' samples. Both conserved end residues are part of each CDR3. Fields, in order: V gene, clone size, J gene, D gene, CDR3 DNA, CDR3 protein. The D gene is left open where the match is weak. Not every row has a clone size; where given, it reads once, few, many or a size class.

TRBV30	-	TRBJ2-3	TRBD2	TGTGCCTGGAGTAAGTGGACTAGCGGGCTCACAGATACGCAGTATTTT	CAWSKWTSGLTDTQYF
TRBV5-4	many	TRBJ2-7	-	TGTGCCAGCAGCTTGGCGGGTAGCGTCAGCTCCTACGAGCAGTACTTC	CASSLAGSVSSYEQYF
TRBV5-1	-	TRBJ1-2	-	TGCGCCAGCAGCTCCGCGTCAGCCTATGGCTACACCTTC	CASSSASAYGYTF
TRBV13	few	TRBJ2-7	-	TGTGCCAGCAGCTTACTGGGATCCTACGAGCAGTACTTC	CASSLLGSYEQYF
TRBV4-2	-	TRBJ2-1	TRBD2	TGTGCCAGCAGCCAGACGAGTAGCGGGAGGGGTTCCTACAATGAGCAGTTCTTC	CASSQTSSGRGSYNEQFF
TRBV2	once	TRBJ2-1	TRBD2	TGTGCCAGCAGTAAGGGACTAGCGTACAATGAGCAGTTCTTC	CASSKGLAYNEQFF
TRBV6-5	-	TRBJ2-1	TRBD2	TGTGCCAGCAGCTACGGGACTAGCGGGAGGCTCAATGAGCAGTTCTTC	CASSYGTSGRLNEQFF
TRBV5-1	many	TRBJ2-1	TRBD2	TGCGCCAGCAGCTTGTCCTTCGGGACTAGCGGGACGAATGAGCAGTTCTTC	CASSLSFGTSGTNEQFF
TRBV7-2	-	TRBJ2-7	-	TGTGCCAGCAGCTTAGGGTCCCTTAGGCCTTACGAGCAGTACTTC	CASSLGSLRPYEQYF
TRBV19	-	TRBJ2-7	-	TGTGCCAGTAGTATAGTCGGCGGGGGCGGACAATACGAGCAGTACTTC	CASSIVGGGGQYEQYF
TRBV6-5	once	TRBJ2-3	TRBD2	TGTGCCAGCAGTCGTAGCGGGAGTCAAGTAGATACGCAGTATTTT	CASSRSGSQVDTQYF
TRBV6-6	-	TRBJ2-5	TRBD1	TGTGCCAGCAGTCCCGGGACAGGGGGCGGAGAGACCCAGTACTTC	CASSPGTGGGETQYF
TRBV2	-	TRBJ2-5	-	TGTGCCAGCAGTGGGGGGGGGCAACTCCAAGAGACCCAGTACTTC	CASSGGGQLQETQYF
TRBV11-2	-	TRBJ1-4	TRBD1	TGTGCCAGCAGCTTAGCTCTCCAGGGGGATGAAAAACTGTTTTTT	CASSLALQGDEKLFF
TRBV6-1	-	TRBJ2-3	TRBD2	TGTGCCAGCAGTAATCTGGGAGGGCGCGATACGCAGTATTTT	CASSNLGGRDTQYF
TRBV7-2	once	TRBJ2-5	-	TGTGCCAGCAGCCCCCTATCCCATTGGGGGACCCAAGAGACCCAGTACTTC	CASSPLSHWGTQETQYF
TRBV5-1	-	TRBJ2-5	-	TGCGCCAGCAGCTTGGCCGTTGAAGAGACCCAGTACTTC	CASSLAVEETQYF
TRBV5-4	-	TRBJ2-3	TRBD1	TGTGCCAGCAGCGAACAGGGGGTCGGCGCAGATACGCAGTATTTT	CASSEQGVGADTQYF
TRBV4-1	-	TRBJ2-1	-	TGCGCCAGCAGCCATGGGGTCTTCGGGTCCTACAATGAGCAGTTCTTC	CASSHGVFGSYNEQFF
TRBV29-1	-	TRBJ2-7	-	TGCAGCGTTTCCGGGGCCCACGAGCAGTACTTC	CSVSGAHEQYF
TRBV7-9	-	TRBJ1-4	-	TGTGCCAGCAGCTTAGGTGTACGTGGAAAACTGTTTTTT	CASSLGVRGKLFF
TRBV15	-	TRBJ2-1	-	TGTGCCACCAGCCTCGGTACCGGGCGGGTTTCCAATGAGCGGTTCTTC	CATSLGTGRVSNERFF
TRBV10-3	-	TRBJ2-7	TRBD1	TGTGCCATCAGCAAGCAGGGGGACGAGCAGTACTTC	CAISKQGDEQYF
TRBV28	once	TRBJ2-3	-	TGTGCCAGCAGTCCCCTGGGGGCGCGAGGCTCAGATACGCAGTATTTT	CASSPLGARGSDTQYF
TRBV5-1	-	TRBJ2-6	TRBD1	TGCGCCAGCAGCTTTATGACAGGGGAAGTTCCGGGGGCCAACGTCCTGACTTTC	CASSFMTGEVPGANVLTF
TRBV10-1	-	TRBJ2-5	TRBD2	TGCGCCAGCAGTGGGGGGTCGTCGTCTAGCGGGAGTAGTAAGACCCAGTACTTC	CASSGGSSSSGSSKTQYF
TRBV2	-	TRBJ1-2	TRBD1	TGTGCCAGCAGGACAGGGGGATTGAACTATGGCTACACCTTC	CASRTGGLNYGYTF
TRBV28	few	TRBJ2-7	TRBD2	TGTGCCAGCAGGACTAGCGGTTCCTACGAGCAGTACTTC	CASRTSGSYEQYF
TRBV27	-	TRBJ2-7	TRBD1	TGTGCCAGCAGTTTAAGTACAGGGGGCGAGCAGTACTTC	CASSLSTGGEQYF
TRBV5-1	-	TRBJ2-7	-	TGCGCCAGCAGCACCGGACAGAGCTCCTACGAGCAGTACTTC	CASSTGQSSYEQYF
TRBV30	-	TRBJ1-5	-	TGTGCCTGGTCCAGGTTGAACGGAGATCAGCCCCAGCATTTT	CAWSRLNGDQPQHF
TRBV27	-	TRBJ2-7	TRBD2	TGTGCCAGCAGCCCCCGAGGGTTAGCGGGCCCCAGCTCCTACGAGCAGTACTTC	CASSPRGLAGPSSYEQYF
TRBV10-3	-	TRBJ1-1	-	TGTGCCGTACAACGGAAGGGGCCAACAGGGTTTCTCAACACTGAAGCTTTCTTT	CAVQRKGPTGFLNTEAFF
TRBV28	once	TRBJ1-1	-	TGTGCCAGCAGTGTACCGGTCTCAACCGTCACTGAAGCTTTCTTT	CASSVPVSTVTEAFF
TRBV19	-	TRBJ1-2	-	TGTGCCAGTAAGGAACTGGATTCTAACTATGGCTACACCTTC	CASKELDSNYGYTF
TRBV15	-	TRBJ1-5	-	TGTGCCACCAGCAGAGGGAGGGGTACGGCCCAGCATTTT	CATSRGRGTAQHF
TRBV28	once	TRBJ2-6	-	TGTGCCAGCAGTTTCAGGGGCGCTGGGGCCAACGTCCTGACTTTC	CASSFRGAGANVLTF
TRBV28	-	TRBJ2-2	-	TGTGCCAGCAGGATCCCGGACCGGGAGCTGTTTTTT	CASRIPDRELFF
TRBV28	many	TRBJ1-4	TRBD1	TGTGCCAGCAGTTCCCCCGGGACAGGGAATGAAAAACTGTTTTTT	CASSSPGTGNEKLFF
TRBV4-1	-	TRBJ2-2	TRBD2	TGCGCCAGCAGCCCACTTCGGGTGCGGGAGGACACCGGGGAGCTGTTTTTT	CASSPLRVREDTGELFF
TRBV5-6	-	TRBJ2-5	-	TGTGCCAGCAGCTTGATCGGGGGTGCGAAAGAGACCCAGTACTTC	CASSLIGGAKETQYF